This T cell receptor beta chain was profiled in a study of long-term antiretroviral therapy in people with HIV. To note about this clone: Its antigen is unknown.

The CDR3 has 14 residues. Germline V gene data show CDR1 as SGHTA and CDR2 as FQGNSA. V shed 1 base, J shed 7 bases, and the junction held 4 bases outside the gene matches. Notes on the study in general: Participants lacked recorded data on ART adherence, viral resistance or therapy changes. All time points showed a repertoire dominated by clones expanded before ART.

Runs used v3.0 of the immunoSEQ assay and were done at survey level. Assay used: immunoSEQ multiplex PCR; TCRdb lists only in-frame clones, some missing. Of roughly 32,000 clones in the sample, around 97% were seen once. Clinicians in the United States treated all participants with HIV. Ahead of DNA extraction, samples held about 0.95-10 million cryopreserved PBMC each. This TCR was recovered from a young man with HIV. This sample comprised unsorted PBMCs, obtained 7.6 years after starting antiretroviral therapy. V usage is TRBV7-2 and J usage is TRBJ2-4; 7 nucleotides match TRBD2. Written as DNA, the CDR3 is TGTGCCAGCAGCTTAGGACTAGCACCCAACATTCAGTACTTC. Translated: CASSLGLAPNIQYF.